This is a list of T cell receptor beta chains from one sample in a study of blood T cell repertoires in COVID-19. The method was immunoSEQ multiplex PCR; TCRdb's version includes in-frame clones alone and lacks a portion of them. Among some 250,000 clones, roughly 86% were seen once, and the ten largest hold 3% to 3.5%. The material sequenced was peripheral blood. The receptors stem from a woman between 25 and 40 years old who had recovered from COVID-19. Each CDR3 is given with its conserved first and last residue. Rows give clone size only sometimes, using once, few, many, or a class for an expanded clone.

clone size: NA
J gene: TRBJ2-2
V gene: TRBV5-4
CDR3 protein: CASSLSGVGTGELFF

clone size: NA
J gene: TRBJ1-3
V gene: TRBV30
CDR3 protein: CAWSQRTGSSGNTIYF

clone size: NA
J gene: TRBJ2-7
V gene: TRBV10-3
CDR3 protein: CGAGAGPYEQYF

clone size: NA
J gene: TRBJ2-3
V gene: TRBV2
CDR3 protein: CASSPIDTTQYF

clone size: NA
J gene: TRBJ1-4
V gene: TRBV6-1
CDR3 protein: CASSEEEVLPIRQLVKLFF

clone size: NA
J gene: TRBJ1-2
V gene: TRBV6-4
CDR3 protein: CASSEKTPQAPPMWHYGYTF

clone size: NA
J gene: TRBJ2-1
V gene: TRBV5-6
CDR3 protein: CASSLVQNEQFF

clone size: many
J gene: TRBJ1-2
V gene: TRBV5-4
CDR3 protein: CASSTYRGFNLYGYTF

clone size: NA
J gene: TRBJ2-3
V gene: TRBV20-1
CDR3 protein: CSASLTSGSGDTQYF

clone size: NA
J gene: TRBJ2-3
V gene: TRBV2
CDR3 protein: CASSELAARDTQYF

clone size: few
J gene: TRBJ2-5
V gene: TRBV5-4
CDR3 protein: CASSSLSGGGEETQYF

clone size: NA
J gene: TRBJ2-5
V gene: TRBV11-3
CDR3 protein: CASSPGGEETQYF

clone size: NA
J gene: TRBJ2-3
V gene: TRBV28
CDR3 protein: CASSTLQTGWADTQYF

clone size: NA
J gene: TRBJ2-3
V gene: TRBV2
CDR3 protein: CASSPLAGSIITQYF

clone size: NA
J gene: TRBJ1-2
V gene: TRBV24-1
CDR3 protein: CATVRRESPSTNGYTF

clone size: NA
J gene: TRBJ1-1
V gene: TRBV6-6
CDR3 protein: CASSSMGRVGDTEAFF

clone size: few
J gene: TRBJ1-2
V gene: TRBV6-5
CDR3 protein: CASTMTGVSGGYTF

clone size: NA
J gene: TRBJ1-1
V gene: TRBV6-2/TRBV6-3
CDR3 protein: CASSYGWGESNTEAFF

clone size: NA
J gene: TRBJ1-3
V gene: TRBV19
CDR3 protein: CATMGASNTIYF

clone size: NA
J gene: TRBJ2-3
V gene: TRBV5-1
CDR3 protein: CASRLLAGVPTDTQYF

clone size: once
J gene: TRBJ2-1
V gene: TRBV6-2/TRBV6-3
CDR3 protein: CASSSFSGNEQFF

clone size: NA
J gene: TRBJ1-2
V gene: TRBV6-6
CDR3 protein: CASSYDRLNYGYTF